Sequencing of this T cell receptor beta chain was carried out in a study of PD-L1 blockade in urothelial cancer. About the study: Analyzed time points were 3 weeks (second dose) and 6 weeks after therapy began. Specimens of blood held a median count of roughly 140,000 T cells.

The V end lost 4 bases, the J end lost 4 bases, and 11 bases lay between the germline ends. The germline gives CDR1 SGDLS, CDR2 YYNGEE. This CDR3 has 13 amino acids. Clones were read by immunoSEQ multiplex PCR, and TCRdb kept only the in-frame ones, dropping some. The repertoire holds approximately 91,000 clones, with roughly 85% as singletons. Noted time point: peripheral blood 6 weeks after treatment start. Each patient presented with locally advanced or metastatic urothelial carcinoma. On this clone: Its antigen is unidentified.

Study-wide points: Tumor-associated clones in blood expanded more at 3 weeks in durable-benefit patients.

The clonotype originates from a man aged 65-85 years with urothelial cancer. The V and J genes are TRBV9 and TRBJ1-1, with D possibly TRBD1 on 5 matching bases. The sample in question was PBMCs, obtained around atezolizumab (anti-PD-L1) treatment. The CDR3 spells CASSPGGGTEAFF. The DNA of the CDR3 is TGTGCCAGCAGCCCCGGGGGAGGCACTGAAGCTTTCTTT.